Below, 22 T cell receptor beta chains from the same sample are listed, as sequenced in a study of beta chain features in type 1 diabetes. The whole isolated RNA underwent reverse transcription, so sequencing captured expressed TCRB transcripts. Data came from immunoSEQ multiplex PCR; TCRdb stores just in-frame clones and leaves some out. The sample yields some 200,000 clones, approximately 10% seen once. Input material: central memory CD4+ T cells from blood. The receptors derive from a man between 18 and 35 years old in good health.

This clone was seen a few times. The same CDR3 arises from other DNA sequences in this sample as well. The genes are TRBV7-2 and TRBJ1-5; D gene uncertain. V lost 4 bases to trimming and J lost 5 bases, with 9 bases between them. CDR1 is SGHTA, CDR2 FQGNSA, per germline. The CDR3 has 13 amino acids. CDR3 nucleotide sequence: TGTGCCAGCAGCTATCGAGGTGATCAGCCCCAGCATTTT. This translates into CASSYRGDQPQHF.

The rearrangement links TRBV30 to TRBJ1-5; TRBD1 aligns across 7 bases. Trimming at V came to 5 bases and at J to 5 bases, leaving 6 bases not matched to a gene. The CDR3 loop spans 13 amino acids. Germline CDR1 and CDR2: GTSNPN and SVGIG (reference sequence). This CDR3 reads CAWGLTGDQPQHF. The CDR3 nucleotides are TGTGCCTGGGGTTTAACAGGGGATCAGCCCCAGCATTTT.

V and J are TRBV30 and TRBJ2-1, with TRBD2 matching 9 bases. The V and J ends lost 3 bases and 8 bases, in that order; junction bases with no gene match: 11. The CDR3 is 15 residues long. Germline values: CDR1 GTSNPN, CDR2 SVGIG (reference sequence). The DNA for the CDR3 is TGTGCCTGGAGCGAATTAGCGGGAGCCTTCGATGAGCAGTTCTTC. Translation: CAWSELAGAFDEQFF.

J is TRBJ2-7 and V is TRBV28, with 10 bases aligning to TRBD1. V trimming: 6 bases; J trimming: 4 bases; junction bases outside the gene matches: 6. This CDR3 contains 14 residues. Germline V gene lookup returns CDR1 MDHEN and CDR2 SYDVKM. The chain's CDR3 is CASRLDRGRYEQYF. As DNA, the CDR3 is TGTGCCAGCAGGCTTGACAGGGGGCGTTACGAGCAGTACTTC.

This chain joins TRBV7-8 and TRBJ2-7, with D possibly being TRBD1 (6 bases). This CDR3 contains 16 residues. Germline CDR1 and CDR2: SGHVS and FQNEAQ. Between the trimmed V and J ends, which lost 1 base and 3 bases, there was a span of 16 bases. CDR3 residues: CASSLVTGTYFYEQYF. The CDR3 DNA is TGTGCCAGCAGCTTAGTAACCGGGACATATTTCTACGAGCAGTACTTC.

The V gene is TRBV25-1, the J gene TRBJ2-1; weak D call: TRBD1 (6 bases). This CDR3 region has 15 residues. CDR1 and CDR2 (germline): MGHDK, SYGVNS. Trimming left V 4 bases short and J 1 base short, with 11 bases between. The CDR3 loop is CASSVGTSSYNEQFF. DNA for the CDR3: TGTGCCAGCAGTGTAGGGACATCATCCTACAATGAGCAGTTCTTC.

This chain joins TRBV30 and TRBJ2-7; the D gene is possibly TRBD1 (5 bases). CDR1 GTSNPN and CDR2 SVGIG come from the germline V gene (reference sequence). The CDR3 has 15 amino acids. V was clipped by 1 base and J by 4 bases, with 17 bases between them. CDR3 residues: CAWSAKGQGMYEQYF. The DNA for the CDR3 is TGTGCCTGGAGTGCCAAGGGGCAGGGTATGTACGAGCAGTACTTC.

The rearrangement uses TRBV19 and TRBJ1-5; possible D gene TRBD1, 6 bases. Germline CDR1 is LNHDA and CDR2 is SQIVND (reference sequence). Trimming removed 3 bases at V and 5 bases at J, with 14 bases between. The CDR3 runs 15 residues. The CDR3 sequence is CASSIGADRYQPQHF. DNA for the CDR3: TGTGCCAGTAGTATCGGGGCCGACAGGTATCAGCCCCAGCATTTT.

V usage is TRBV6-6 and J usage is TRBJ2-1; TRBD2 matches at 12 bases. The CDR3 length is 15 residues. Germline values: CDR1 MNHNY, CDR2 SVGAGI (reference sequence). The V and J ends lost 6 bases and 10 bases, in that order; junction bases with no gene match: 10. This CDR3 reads CASSALRLAGDEQFF. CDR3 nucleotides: TGTGCCAGCAGCGCTCTCCGACTAGCGGGAGACGAGCAGTTCTTC.

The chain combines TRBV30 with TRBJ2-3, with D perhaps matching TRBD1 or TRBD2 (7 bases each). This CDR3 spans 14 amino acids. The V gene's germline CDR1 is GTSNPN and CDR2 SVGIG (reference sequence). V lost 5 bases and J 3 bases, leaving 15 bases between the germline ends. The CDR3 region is CAWASRGGTDTQYF. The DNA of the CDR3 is TGTGCCTGGGCGAGCAGGGGGGGAACAGATACGCAGTATTTT.

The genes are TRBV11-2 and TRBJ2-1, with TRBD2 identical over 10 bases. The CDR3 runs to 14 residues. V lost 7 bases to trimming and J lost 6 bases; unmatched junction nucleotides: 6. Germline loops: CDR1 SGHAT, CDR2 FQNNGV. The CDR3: CASKLAGDSNEQFF. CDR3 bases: TGTGCCAGCAAGCTAGCGGGGGATTCCAATGAGCAGTTCTTC. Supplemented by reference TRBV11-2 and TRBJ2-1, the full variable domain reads EAGVAQSPRYKIIEKRQSVAFWCNPISGHATLYWYQQILGQGPKLLIQFQNNGVVDDSQLPKDRFSAERLKGVDSTLKIQPAKLEDSAVYLCASKLAGDSNEQFFGPGTRLTVL.

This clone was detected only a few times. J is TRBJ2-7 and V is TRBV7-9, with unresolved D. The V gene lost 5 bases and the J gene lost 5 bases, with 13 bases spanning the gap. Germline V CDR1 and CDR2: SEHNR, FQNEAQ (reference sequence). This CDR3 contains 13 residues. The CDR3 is CASSQGNSDEQYF. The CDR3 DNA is TGTGCCAGCAGCCAAGGGAATTCGGACGAGCAGTACTTC.

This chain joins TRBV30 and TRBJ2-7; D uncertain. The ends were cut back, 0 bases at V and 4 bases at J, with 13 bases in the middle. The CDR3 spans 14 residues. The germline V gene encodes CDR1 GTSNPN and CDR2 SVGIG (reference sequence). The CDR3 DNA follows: TGTGCCTGGAGTGTCTCCGGCGTCAGGTACGAGCAGTACTTC. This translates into CAWSVSGVRYEQYF. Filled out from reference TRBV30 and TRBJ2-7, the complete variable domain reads SQTIHQWPATLVQPVGSPLSLECTVEGTSNPNLYWYRQAAGRGLQLLFYSVGIGQISSEVPQNLSASRPQDRQFILSSKKLLLSDSGFYLCAWSVSGVRYEQYFGPGTRLTVT.

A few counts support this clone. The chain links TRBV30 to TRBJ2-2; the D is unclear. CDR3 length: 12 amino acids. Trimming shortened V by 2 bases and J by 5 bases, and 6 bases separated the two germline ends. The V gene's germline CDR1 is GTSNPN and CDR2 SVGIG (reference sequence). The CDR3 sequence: CAWSIQTGELFF. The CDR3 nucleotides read TGTGCCTGGAGTATCCAAACCGGGGAGCTGTTTTTT.

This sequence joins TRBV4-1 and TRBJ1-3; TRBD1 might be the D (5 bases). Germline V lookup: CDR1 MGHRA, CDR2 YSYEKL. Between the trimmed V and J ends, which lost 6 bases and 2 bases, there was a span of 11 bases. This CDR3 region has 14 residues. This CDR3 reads CASSLPGPGNTIYF. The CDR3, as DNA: TGCGCCAGCAGTCTGCCGGGACCTGGAAACACCATATATTTT.

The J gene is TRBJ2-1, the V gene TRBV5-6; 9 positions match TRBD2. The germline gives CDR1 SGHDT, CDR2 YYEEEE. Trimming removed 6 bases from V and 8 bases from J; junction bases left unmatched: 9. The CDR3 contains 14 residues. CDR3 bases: TGTGCCAGCATTATAGCGGGAGTCCTGGATGAGCAGTTCTTC. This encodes CASIIAGVLDEQFF. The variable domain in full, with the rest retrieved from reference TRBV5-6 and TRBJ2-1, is DAGVTQSPTHLIKTRGQQVTLRCSPKSGHDTVSWYQQALGQGPQFIFQYYEEEERQRGNFPDRFSGHQFPNYSSELNVNALLLGDSALYLCASIIAGVLDEQFFGPGTRLTVL.

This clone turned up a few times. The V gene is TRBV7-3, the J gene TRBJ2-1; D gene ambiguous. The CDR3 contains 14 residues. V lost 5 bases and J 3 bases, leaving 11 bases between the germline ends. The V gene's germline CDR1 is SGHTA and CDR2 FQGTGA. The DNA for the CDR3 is TGTGCCAGCAGCGAGAACAGTATCTACAATGAGCAGTTCTTC. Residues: CASSENSIYNEQFF.

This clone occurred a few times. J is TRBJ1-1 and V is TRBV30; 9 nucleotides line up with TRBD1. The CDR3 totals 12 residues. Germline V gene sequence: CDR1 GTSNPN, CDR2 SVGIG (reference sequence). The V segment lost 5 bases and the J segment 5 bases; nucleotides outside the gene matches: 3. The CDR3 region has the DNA TGTGCCTGGTCTGGACAGGGGACTGAAGCTTTCTTT. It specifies CAWSGQGTEAFF.

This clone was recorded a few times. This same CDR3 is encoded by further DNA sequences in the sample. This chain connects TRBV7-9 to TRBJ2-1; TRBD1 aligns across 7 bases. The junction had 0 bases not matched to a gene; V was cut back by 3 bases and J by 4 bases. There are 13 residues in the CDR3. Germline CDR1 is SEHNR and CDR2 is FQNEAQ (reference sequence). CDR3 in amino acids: CASSLGQYNEQFF. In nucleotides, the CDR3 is TGTGCCAGCAGCTTGGGACAGTACAATGAGCAGTTCTTC.

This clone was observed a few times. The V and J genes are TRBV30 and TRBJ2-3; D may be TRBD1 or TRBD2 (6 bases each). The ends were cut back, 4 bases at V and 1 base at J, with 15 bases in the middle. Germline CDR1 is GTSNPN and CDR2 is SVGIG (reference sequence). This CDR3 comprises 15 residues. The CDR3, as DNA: TGTGCCTGGATGGGGGGCAGGACCGGCACAGATACGCAGTATTTT. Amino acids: CAWMGGRTGTDTQYF.

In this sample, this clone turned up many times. The CDR3 coding sequence is TGTGCCAGCAGCCAGGACCGAGCGTCGACCCAGTACTTC. It codes for CASSQDRASTQYF. This chain uses TRBV6-5 with TRBJ2-5; D is unresolved. V was clipped by 6 bases and J by 7 bases, with 15 bases between them. The CDR3 consists of 13 residues. Per germline, CDR1 MNHEY and CDR2 SVGAGI.

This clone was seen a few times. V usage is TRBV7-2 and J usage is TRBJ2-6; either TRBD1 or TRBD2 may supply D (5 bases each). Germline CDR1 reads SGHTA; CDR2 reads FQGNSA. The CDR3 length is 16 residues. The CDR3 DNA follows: TGTCTCTCGACTCGGGACGCCAGCTCTGGGGCCAACGTCCTGACTTTC. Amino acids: CLSTRDASSGANVLTF.